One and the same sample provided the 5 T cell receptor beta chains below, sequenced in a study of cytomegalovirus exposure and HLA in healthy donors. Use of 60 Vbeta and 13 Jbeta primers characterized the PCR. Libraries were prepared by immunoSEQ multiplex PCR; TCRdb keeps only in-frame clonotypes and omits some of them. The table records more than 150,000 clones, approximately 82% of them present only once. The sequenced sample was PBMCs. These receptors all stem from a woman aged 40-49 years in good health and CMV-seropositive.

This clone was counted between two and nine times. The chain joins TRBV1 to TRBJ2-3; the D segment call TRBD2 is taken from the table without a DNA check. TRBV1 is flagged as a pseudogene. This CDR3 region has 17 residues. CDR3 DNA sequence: TGCACCAGCAGCCAAGATGGCAGGGACTACAGCACAGATACGCAGTATTTT. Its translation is CTSSQDGRDYSTDTQYF.

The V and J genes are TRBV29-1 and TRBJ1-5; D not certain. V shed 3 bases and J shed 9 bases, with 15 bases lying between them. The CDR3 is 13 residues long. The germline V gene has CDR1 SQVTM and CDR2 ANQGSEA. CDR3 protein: CSVERAPGSPQHF. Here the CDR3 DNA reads TGCAGCGTTGAGCGGGCTCCTGGATCGCCCCAGCATTTT.

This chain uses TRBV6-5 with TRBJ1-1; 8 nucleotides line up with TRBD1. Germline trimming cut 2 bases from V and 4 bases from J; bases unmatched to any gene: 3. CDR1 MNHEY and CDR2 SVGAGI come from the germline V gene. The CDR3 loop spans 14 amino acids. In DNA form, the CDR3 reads TGTGCCAGCAGTTACATCGGACAGGGCACTGAAGCTTTCTTT. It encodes CASSYIGQGTEAFF.

This CDR3 reads CASSDQRRLIVDTQYF. The DNA for the CDR3 is TGTGCCAGCAGTGACCAGCGGCGTCTTATAGTAGATACGCAGTATTTT. This rearrangement joins TRBV5-8 to TRBJ2-3; a possible D gene is TRBD2 (5 bases). V lost 5 bases to trimming and J lost 5 bases, with 21 bases between them. The CDR3 contains 16 residues. Germline loops: CDR1 SGHTS, CDR2 YDEGEE.

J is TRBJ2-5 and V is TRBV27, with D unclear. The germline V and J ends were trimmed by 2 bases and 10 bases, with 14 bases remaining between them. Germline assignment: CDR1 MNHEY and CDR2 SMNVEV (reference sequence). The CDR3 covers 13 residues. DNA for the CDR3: TGTGCCAGCAGTTTAGTTGGTAAGAGAATCCAGTACTTC. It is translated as CASSLVGKRIQYF.